Listed here is a single T cell receptor beta chain. The antigen remains undetermined. One end of the junction is discordant with germline, which a read error may explain. The TCR beta cDNA libraries carried unique molecular identifiers. Out of about 0.9 to 11 million T cells, some 480,000 cDNA molecules were generated. One entry per CDR3 protein, called by TCRdb with MiXCR from the PCR reads. Of 150,000 to 200,000 distinct CDR3 sequences detected, roughly 31% appear once; the ten largest clones hold about 1.6%. The CDR3 consists of 13 residues. Germline-derived CDR1 and CDR2 are SGHTA and FQGTGA. The data belong to a study of post-analysis software for immune sequencing data. Study summary: There were relapsing-remitting, secondary progressive and progressive-relapsing multiple sclerosis among the disease courses included.

Broader study findings: TRBV5-6, TRBV5-1 and TRBV20-1 belonged to a set of a handful of TRBV segments that were more frequent in patients than controls.

This chain links TRBV7-3 with TRBJ2-3, with D unresolved. The clonotype comes from a girl aged 10 to 17 with multiple sclerosis. The material sequenced was blood. The CDR3 DNA follows: TGTGTCAGCAGCTTAAGAGGTGGAGATACGCAGTATTTT. Its protein product is CVSSLRGGDTQYF.